This T cell receptor beta chain was obtained from a study of T-cell memory formation after mild COVID-19. V was shortened by 0 bases and J by 10 bases, with 7 bases between the two germline ends. The CDR3 spans 12 residues. CDR1 SGHAT and CDR2 FQNNGV come from the germline V gene. One entry per CDR3 protein results from TCRdb running MiXCR on the 5' RACE reads. The sample includes approximately 260,000 distinct CDR3 sequences, roughly 15% of them seen just once. This chain links TRBV11-2 with TRBJ2-1; D possibly uses TRBD1 or TRBD2 (5 bases each). The sequenced sample consisted of PBMCs or a T cell subset sorted from them (not recorded which). The TCR comes from a man aged 18 to 29 who had mild COVID-19 (a few samples of this study predate the infection). Cell type and time point are not known. Written as DNA, the CDR3 is TGTGCCAGCAGCTTAGAGGGGGTCGAGCAGTTCTTC. Amino acids: CASSLEGVEQFF.